A single sample gave rise to the 19 T cell receptor beta chains below, sequenced in a study of blood T cell repertoires in COVID-19. The data were produced by immunoSEQ multiplex PCR, yet TCRdb's version contains in-frame clones alone and is incomplete. Among about 310,000 clones listed, around 87% were seen once. The sample was peripheral blood. These receptors all come from a man aged 45 to 65 with active or convalescent COVID-19.

The chain uses TRBV27 and TRBJ2-5; TRBD1 matches at 7 bases. From germline, CDR1 is MNHEY and CDR2 SMNVEV (reference sequence). The CDR3 loop spans 15 amino acids. J gave up 5 bases and V 0 bases, and 6 bases lay outside the gene matches. The CDR3 nucleotides read TGTGCCAGCAGTTTATCGCAAGGGACAGCGGAGACCCAGTACTTC. The encoded protein is CASSLSQGTAETQYF.

This chain uses TRBV7-2 with TRBJ1-5, with D unclear. This CDR3 region has 14 residues. Per germline, CDR1 SGHTA and CDR2 FQGNSA. The V end lost 2 bases, the J end lost 6 bases, and 11 bases lay between the germline ends. CDR3 coding DNA: TGTGCCAGCAGCTTACGACGAGGTCCTCAGCCCCAGCATTTT. Translated, it gives CASSLRRGPQPQHF.

This chain connects TRBV7-8 to TRBJ1-2; TRBD1 matches 9 bases. Germline values: CDR1 SGHVS, CDR2 FQNEAQ. This CDR3 contains 13 residues. After removal of 4 bases from V and 5 bases from J, the junction contained 2 bases not matched to a gene. The CDR3 DNA sequence: TGTGCCAGCAGCTCGGGACAGGGATATGGCTACACCTTC. Translated: CASSSGQGYGYTF.

A remark on this clone: One junction end does not reproduce the germline sequence, and a read error may be involved. The CDR3 nucleotides are TGTGCCAGTAGTCACCGGGACAGGGAAGCCGAATTT. It yields the protein CASSHRDREAEF. The chain employs TRBV19 and TRBJ2-3; 9 bases align to TRBD1. CDR3 length: 12 amino acids. Per germline, CDR1 LNHDA and CDR2 SQIVND (reference sequence).

The chain uses TRBV5-6 and TRBJ1-1; 10 bases line up with TRBD1. Trimming removed 4 bases from V and 0 bases from J; junction bases left unmatched: 12. This CDR3 is 18 amino acids long. Germline values: CDR1 SGHDT, CDR2 YYEEEE. The CDR3 spells CASSIPGQGSRVNTEAFF. The CDR3 DNA reads TGTGCCAGCAGCATTCCGGGACAGGGGAGTCGCGTGAACACTGAAGCTTTCTTT.

This chain's CDR3 is CASSDGQGNTEAFF. The CDR3 region has the DNA TGTGCCAGCAGTGACGGTCAGGGAAACACTGAAGCTTTCTTT. The V gene is TRBV2, the J gene TRBJ1-1, with a possible D match to TRBD1 (5 bases). Germline-derived CDR1 and CDR2 are SNHLY and FYNNEI. The CDR3 extends over 14 amino acids. The V end was cut by 3 bases, the J end by 2 bases, with 10 bases between.

The chain combines TRBV28 with TRBJ2-1, with TRBD1 matching over 10 bases. CDR1 MDHEN and CDR2 SYDVKM come from the germline V gene. This CDR3 contains 15 residues. Trimming removed 7 bases from V and 2 bases from J; junction bases left unmatched: 5. The CDR3 DNA reads as TGTGCCAGCACCCCAGGGACAGGGGCCTACAATGAGCAGTTCTTC. Its translation: CASTPGTGAYNEQFF.

The chain carries TRBV7-9 and TRBJ1-5, with TRBD1 identical over 7 bases. Germline values: CDR1 SEHNR, CDR2 FQNEAQ (reference sequence). The CDR3 is 17 amino acids. V was clipped by 1 base and J by 4 bases; unmatched bases: 10. The DNA for the CDR3 is TGTGCCAGCAGCTTAGAGAGACAGGGTGGTGTGAATCAGCCCCAGCATTTT. It encodes CASSLERQGGVNQPQHF.

The CDR3 is CASSSNSGFSGNTIYF. CDR3 DNA sequence: TGTGCCAGCAGCTCCAACTCGGGATTCTCTGGAAACACCATATATTTT. The rearrangement links TRBV9 to TRBJ1-3, with D hard to call. V was pared by 4 bases and J by 0 bases, with 14 bases between. Germline lookup yields CDR1 SGDLS and CDR2 YYNGEE. The CDR3 sequence is 16 residues long.

This clone was seen a single time. The genes are TRBV27 and TRBJ2-3, with a weak D call TRBD1 (7 bases). Germline V gives CDR1 MNHEY, CDR2 SMNVEV (reference sequence). The CDR3 runs 15 residues. V was cut by 4 bases and J by 1 base, with 12 bases left in between. The DNA of the CDR3 is TGTGCCAGCAGTTCGGAGGGGGCGGGCACAGATACGCAGTATTTT. Residues: CASSSEGAGTDTQYF.

The chain links TRBV10-1 to TRBJ2-7, with 7 bases fitting TRBD2. This CDR3 spans 14 amino acids. J lost 4 bases, V lost 5 bases, and 8 bases had no gene match. CDR1 WNHNN and CDR2 SYGVQD come from the germline V gene (reference sequence). The CDR3 loop is CASSSETSRYEQYF. CDR3 nucleotides: TGCGCCAGCAGTAGCGAGACTAGCCGGTACGAGCAGTACTTC.

The chain joins TRBV7-2 to TRBJ2-7, with 10 bases that match TRBD1. The germline V gene has CDR1 SGHTA and CDR2 FQGNSA. The CDR3 is made up of 14 amino acids. V gave up 5 bases and J gave up 4 bases; unmatched junction bases: 5. The CDR3 DNA is TGTGCCAGCAGCCGGACAGGGGGGGCTTACGAGCAGTACTTC. Its protein product is CASSRTGGAYEQYF.

V is TRBV30 and J is TRBJ1-2; 7 bases fit TRBD1. This CDR3 comprises 11 residues. Germline lookup yields CDR1 GTSNPN and CDR2 SVGIG (reference sequence). V trimming: 3 bases; J trimming: 7 bases; junction bases outside the gene matches: 2. The CDR3 sequence is CAWRPGGGYTF. The CDR3 bases are TGTGCCTGGAGACCAGGGGGTGGCTACACCTTC.

The rearrangement links TRBV29-1 to TRBJ2-5, with 12 bases aligning to TRBD1. V lost 7 bases, J lost 7 bases, and 7 bases stayed unmatched. CDR3 length: 13 residues. Germline V lookup: CDR1 SQVTM, CDR2 ANQGSEA. The CDR3 region has the DNA TGCAGCGAGGGACAGGGGGCGCGGGGGACCCAGTACTTC. As protein: CSEGQGARGTQYF. The full variable domain, completed using reference TRBV29-1 and TRBJ2-5, is SAVISQKPSRDICQRGTSLTIQCQVDSQVTMMFWYRQQPGQSLTLIATANQGSEATYESGFVIDKFPISRPNLTFSTLTVSNMSPEDSSIYLCSEGQGARGTQYFGPGTRLLVL.

The rearrangement joins TRBV7-8 to TRBJ2-5; 8 bases agree with TRBD2. Germline trimming cut 5 bases from V and 2 bases from J; bases unmatched to any gene: 7. Germline V gene lookup returns CDR1 SGHVS and CDR2 FQNEAQ. CDR3 length: 15 amino acids. The CDR3 is CASSPDSGIQETQYF. The CDR3 coding sequence is TGTGCCAGCAGCCCAGATAGCGGGATACAAGAGACCCAGTACTTC. Supplemented by reference TRBV7-8 and TRBJ2-5, the full variable domain reads GAGVSQSPRYKVAKRGQDVALRCDPISGHVSLFWYQQALGQGPEFLTYFQNEAQLDKSGLPSDRFFAERPEGSVSTLKIQRTQQEDSAVYLCASSPDSGIQETQYFGPGTRLLVL.

This clone was recorded only once. V gene TRBV5-4 combines with J gene TRBJ1-4; TRBD1 aligns across 7 bases. The CDR3 sequence is 14 residues long. V lost 2 bases and J lost 3; bases outside the gene matches: 1. Germline V gives CDR1 SGHNT, CDR2 YYREEE (reference sequence). This CDR3 reads CASSLQGSNEKLFF. Written as DNA, the CDR3 is TGTGCCAGCAGCTTACAGGGGTCTAATGAAAAACTGTTTTTT.

The chain carries TRBV9 and TRBJ2-2; TRBD2 matches 8 bases. This CDR3 has 16 amino acids. With V trimmed by 0 bases and J by 2 bases, 3 bases remained unmatched. The V gene's germline CDR1 is SGDLS and CDR2 YYNGEE. The CDR3 sequence is CASSVGLAYNTGELFF. The CDR3 DNA sequence: TGTGCCAGCAGCGTAGGACTAGCGTATAACACCGGGGAGCTGTTTTTT.

V gene TRBV5-5 combines with J gene TRBJ1-2; no reliable D call. The CDR3 totals 16 residues. V lost 0 bases, J lost 0 bases, and 12 bases lay in between. CDR1 and CDR2 (germline): SGHKS, YYEKEE (reference sequence). CDR3 in amino acids: CASSLGGSGANYGYTF. The CDR3 DNA follows: TGTGCCAGCAGCTTGGGAGGGTCGGGAGCTAACTATGGCTACACCTTC.

The V and J genes are TRBV5-1 and TRBJ1-3; tentative D call: TRBD1 (6 bases). Germline CDR1 and CDR2: SGHRS and YFSETQ. This CDR3 region has 16 residues. V lost 4 bases, J lost 0 bases, and 14 bases lay in between. The CDR3 spells CASSPGTLSSGNTIYF. The CDR3 DNA reads TGCGCCAGCAGCCCCGGGACACTGAGCTCTGGAAACACCATATATTTT. Complete variable domain (other parts from reference TRBV5-1 and TRBJ1-3): KAGVTQTPRYLIKTRGQQVTLSCSPISGHRSVSWYQQTPGQGLQFLFEYFSETQRNKGNFPGRFSGRQFSNSRSEMNVSTLELGDSALYLCASSPGTLSSGNTIYFGEGSWLTVV.